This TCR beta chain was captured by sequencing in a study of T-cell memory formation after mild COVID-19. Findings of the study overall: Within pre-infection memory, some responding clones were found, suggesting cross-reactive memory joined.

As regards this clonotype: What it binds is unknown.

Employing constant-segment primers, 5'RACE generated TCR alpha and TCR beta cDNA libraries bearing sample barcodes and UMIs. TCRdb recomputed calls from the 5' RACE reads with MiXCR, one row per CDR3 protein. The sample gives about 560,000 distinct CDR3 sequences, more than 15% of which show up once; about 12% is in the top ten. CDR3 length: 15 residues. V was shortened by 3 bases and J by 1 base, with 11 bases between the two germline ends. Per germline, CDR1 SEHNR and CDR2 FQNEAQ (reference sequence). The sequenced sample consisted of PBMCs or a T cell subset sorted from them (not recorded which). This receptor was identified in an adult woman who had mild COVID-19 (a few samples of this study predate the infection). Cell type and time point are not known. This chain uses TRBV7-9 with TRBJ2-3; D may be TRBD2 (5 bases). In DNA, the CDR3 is TGTGCCAGCAGCTTCGGAGGTACGGGCACAGATACGCAGTATTTT. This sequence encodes CASSFGGTGTDTQYF.